This TCR beta chain comes out of a study of Ad26.COV2.S vaccination and SARS-CoV-2 variants. This CDR3 is 15 amino acids long. Trimming stripped 3 bases from V and 6 bases from J, with 17 bases between. Germline CDR1 reads KGHSH; CDR2 reads LQKENI. Treatment here: about 20 received Ad26.COV2.S at low or high dose, single or two shots; five or six received placebo; per-sample allocation not given. Day 63 following the first vaccine or placebo injection was when the samples were taken. TCRdb's table, derived via immunoSEQ multiplex PCR, lists solely in-frame clones and lacks some. The data show a few hundred thousand clones, over 75% seen once.

Sequencing was performed on peripheral blood, taken in a trial of Ad26.COV2.S vaccine versus placebo. This chain connects TRBV18 to TRBJ2-5, with D perhaps matching TRBD2 (5 bases). The receptor's source is a person aged 18-65 years who received the Ad26.COV2.S COVID-19 vaccine or a placebo. The DNA of the CDR3 is TGTGCCAGCTCACCGCCACTTGGGGAGATGAAGACCCAGTACTTC. Translation gives CASSPPLGEMKTQYF. The variable domain in full, completed from reference TRBV18 and TRBJ2-5, reads NAGVMQNPRHLVRRRGQEARLRCSPMKGHSHVYWYRQLPEEGLKFMVYLQKENIIDESGMPKERFSAEFPKEGPSILRIQQVVRGDSAAYFCASSPPLGEMKTQYFGPGTRLLVL.